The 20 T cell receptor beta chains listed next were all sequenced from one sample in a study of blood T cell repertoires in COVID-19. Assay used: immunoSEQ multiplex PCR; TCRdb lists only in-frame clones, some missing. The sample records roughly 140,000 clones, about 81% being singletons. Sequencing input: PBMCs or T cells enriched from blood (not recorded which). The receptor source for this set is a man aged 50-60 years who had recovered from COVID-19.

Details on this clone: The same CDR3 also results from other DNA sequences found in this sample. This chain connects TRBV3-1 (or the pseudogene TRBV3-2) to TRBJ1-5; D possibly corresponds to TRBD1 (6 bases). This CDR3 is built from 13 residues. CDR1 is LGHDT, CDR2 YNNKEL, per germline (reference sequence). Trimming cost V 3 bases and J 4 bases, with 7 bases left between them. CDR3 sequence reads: CASSQTGNQPQHF. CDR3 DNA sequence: TGTGCCAGCAGCCAGACAGGAAATCAGCCCCAGCATTTT.

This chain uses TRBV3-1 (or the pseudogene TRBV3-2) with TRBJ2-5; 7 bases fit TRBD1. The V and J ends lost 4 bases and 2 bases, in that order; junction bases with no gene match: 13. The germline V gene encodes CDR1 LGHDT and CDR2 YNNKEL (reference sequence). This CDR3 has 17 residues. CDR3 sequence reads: CASSLQRSGTVQETQYF. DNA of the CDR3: TGTGCCAGCAGCCTACAAAGATCCGGGACAGTACAAGAGACCCAGTACTTC.

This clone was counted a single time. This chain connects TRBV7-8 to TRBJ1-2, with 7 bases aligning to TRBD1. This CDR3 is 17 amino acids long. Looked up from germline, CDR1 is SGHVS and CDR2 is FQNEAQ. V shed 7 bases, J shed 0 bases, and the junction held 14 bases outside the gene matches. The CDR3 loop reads CASKPSVKGASNYGYTF. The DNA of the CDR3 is TGTGCCAGCAAACCGTCGGTGAAGGGGGCCTCTAACTATGGCTACACCTTC.

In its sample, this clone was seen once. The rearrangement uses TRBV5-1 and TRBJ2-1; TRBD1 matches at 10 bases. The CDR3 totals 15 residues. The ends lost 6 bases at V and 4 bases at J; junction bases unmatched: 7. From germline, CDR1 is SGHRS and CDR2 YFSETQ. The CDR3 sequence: CASTIGQGGYNEQFF. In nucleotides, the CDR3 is TGCGCCAGCACAATCGGACAGGGGGGATACAATGAGCAGTTCTTC.

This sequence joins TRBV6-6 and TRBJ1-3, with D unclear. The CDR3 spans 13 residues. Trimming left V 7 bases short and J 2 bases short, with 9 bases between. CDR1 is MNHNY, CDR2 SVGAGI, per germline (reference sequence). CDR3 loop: CASIRFTGNTIYF. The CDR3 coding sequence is TGTGCCAGCATTAGATTTACTGGAAACACCATATATTTT.

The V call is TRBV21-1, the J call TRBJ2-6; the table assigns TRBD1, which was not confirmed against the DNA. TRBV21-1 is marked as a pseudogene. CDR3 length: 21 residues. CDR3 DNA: TGTGCCAGCAGCAAAGCAGGGCAGATAATACAGGGGGTCTCTGGGGCCAACGTCCTGACTTTC. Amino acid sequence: CASSKAGQIIQGVSGANVLTF.

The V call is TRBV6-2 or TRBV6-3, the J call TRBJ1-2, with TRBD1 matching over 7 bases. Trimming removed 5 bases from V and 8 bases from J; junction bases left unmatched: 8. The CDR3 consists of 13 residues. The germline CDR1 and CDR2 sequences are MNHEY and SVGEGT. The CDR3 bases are TGTGCCAGCAGTCCCCGACAGGGTCTCGGCTACACCTTC. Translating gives CASSPRQGLGYTF.

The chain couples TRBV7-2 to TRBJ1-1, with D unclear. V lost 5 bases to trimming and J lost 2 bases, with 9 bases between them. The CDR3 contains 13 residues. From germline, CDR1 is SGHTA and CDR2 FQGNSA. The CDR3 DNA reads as TGTGCCAGCAGCCGAAACAGTAACACTGAAGCTTTCTTT. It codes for CASSRNSNTEAFF.

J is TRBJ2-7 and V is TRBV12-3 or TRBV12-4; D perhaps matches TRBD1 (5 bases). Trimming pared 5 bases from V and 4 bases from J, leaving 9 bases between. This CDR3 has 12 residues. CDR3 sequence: CASSTDRYEQYF. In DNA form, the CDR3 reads TGTGCCAGCAGTACAGACAGATACGAGCAGTACTTC.

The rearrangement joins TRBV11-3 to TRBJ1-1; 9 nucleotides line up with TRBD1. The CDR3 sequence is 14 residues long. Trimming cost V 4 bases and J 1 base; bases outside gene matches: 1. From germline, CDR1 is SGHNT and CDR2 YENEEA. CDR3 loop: CASSWGQGNTEAFF. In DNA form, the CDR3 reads TGTGCCAGCAGCTGGGGACAGGGGAACACTGAAGCTTTCTTT.

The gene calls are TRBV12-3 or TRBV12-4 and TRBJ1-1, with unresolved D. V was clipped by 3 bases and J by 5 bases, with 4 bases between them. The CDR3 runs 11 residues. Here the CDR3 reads CASSFETEAFF. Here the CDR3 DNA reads TGTGCCAGCAGTTTTGAGACTGAAGCTTTCTTT.

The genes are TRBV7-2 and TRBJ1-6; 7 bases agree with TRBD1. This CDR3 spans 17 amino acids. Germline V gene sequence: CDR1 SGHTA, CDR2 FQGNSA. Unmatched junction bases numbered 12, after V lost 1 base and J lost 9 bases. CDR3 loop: CASSLDRGTLRGSPLHF. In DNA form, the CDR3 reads TGTGCCAGCAGCTTAGACAGGGGAACTTTGAGGGGTTCACCCCTCCACTTT.

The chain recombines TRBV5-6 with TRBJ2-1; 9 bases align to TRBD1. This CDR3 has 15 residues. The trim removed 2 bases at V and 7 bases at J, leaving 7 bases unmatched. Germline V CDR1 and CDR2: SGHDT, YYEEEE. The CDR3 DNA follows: TGTGCCAGCAGCTTAATAACAGGGGGCGGGAATGAGCAGTTCTTC. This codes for CASSLITGGGNEQFF.

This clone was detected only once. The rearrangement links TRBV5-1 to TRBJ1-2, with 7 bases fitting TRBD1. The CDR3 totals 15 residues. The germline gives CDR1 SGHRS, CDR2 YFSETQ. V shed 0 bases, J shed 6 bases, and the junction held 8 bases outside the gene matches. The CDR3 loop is CASSLGGQHRNGYTF. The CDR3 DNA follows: TGCGCCAGCAGCTTGGGGGGACAGCATAGGAATGGCTACACCTTC.

The CDR3 is CASSDPTGVPPSPLHF. As DNA, the CDR3 is TGTGCCAGTAGCGACCCGACGGGGGTTCCACCTTCACCCCTCCACTTT. The V call is TRBV19, the J call TRBJ1-6, with a weak D call TRBD1 (5 bases). Germline CDR1 is LNHDA and CDR2 is SQIVND (reference sequence). This CDR3 region has 16 residues. Trimming took off 6 bases at V and 9 bases at J, with 21 bases between the two ends.

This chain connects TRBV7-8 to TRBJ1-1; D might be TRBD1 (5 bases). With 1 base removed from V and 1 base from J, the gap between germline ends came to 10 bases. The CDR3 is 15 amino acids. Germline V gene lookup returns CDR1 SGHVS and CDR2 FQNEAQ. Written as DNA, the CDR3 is TGTGCCAGCAGCTTAGATGGGGGGGGGAACACTGAAGCTTTCTTT. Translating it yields CASSLDGGGNTEAFF.

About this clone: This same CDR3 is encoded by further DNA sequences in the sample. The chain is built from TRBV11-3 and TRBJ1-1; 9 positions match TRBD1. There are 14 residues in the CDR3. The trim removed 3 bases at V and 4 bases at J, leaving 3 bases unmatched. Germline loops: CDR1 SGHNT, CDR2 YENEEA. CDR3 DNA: TGTGCCAGCAGCTTGACAGGGGGAGGCACTGAAGCTTTCTTT. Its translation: CASSLTGGGTEAFF.

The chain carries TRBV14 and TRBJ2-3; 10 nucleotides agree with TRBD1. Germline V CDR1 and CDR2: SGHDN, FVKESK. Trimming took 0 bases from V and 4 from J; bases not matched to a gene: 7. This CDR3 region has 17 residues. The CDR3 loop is CASSQDLGTGVPDTQYF. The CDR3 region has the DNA TGTGCCAGCAGCCAAGATCTGGGGACAGGGGTTCCAGATACGCAGTATTTT.

The CDR3 nucleotides are TGTGCCAGCAGTAGAGCAGGGAACTCCTACGAGCAGTACTTC. Translating gives CASSRAGNSYEQYF. The chain is built from TRBV27 and TRBJ2-7; maybe TRBD1 (5 bases). This CDR3 is 14 amino acids long. Germline CDR1 reads MNHEY; CDR2 reads SMNVEV (reference sequence). With 5 bases removed from V and 0 bases from J, the gap between germline ends came to 11 bases.

The CDR3 here is CASSRRGSQPQHF. The CDR3 nucleotides are TGTGCCAGCAGTCGAAGGGGTTCCCAGCCCCAGCATTTT. The genes are TRBV6-6 and TRBJ1-5, with D possibly matching TRBD1 (5 bases). V was pared by 5 bases and J by 7 bases, with 12 bases between. The CDR3 covers 13 residues. Germline V gene lookup returns CDR1 MNHNY and CDR2 SVGAGI (reference sequence).